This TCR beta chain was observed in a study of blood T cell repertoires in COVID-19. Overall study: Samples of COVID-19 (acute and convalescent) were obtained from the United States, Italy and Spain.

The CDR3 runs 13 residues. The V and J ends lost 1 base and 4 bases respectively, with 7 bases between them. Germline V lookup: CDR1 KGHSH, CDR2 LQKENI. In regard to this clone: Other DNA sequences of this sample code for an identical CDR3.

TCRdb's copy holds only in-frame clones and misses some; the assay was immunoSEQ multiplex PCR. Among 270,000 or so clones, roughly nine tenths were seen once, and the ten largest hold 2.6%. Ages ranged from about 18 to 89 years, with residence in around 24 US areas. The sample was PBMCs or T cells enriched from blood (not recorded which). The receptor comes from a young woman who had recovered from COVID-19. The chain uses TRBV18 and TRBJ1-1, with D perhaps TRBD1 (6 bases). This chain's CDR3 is CASSPQGGTEAFF. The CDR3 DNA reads TGTGCCAGCTCACCACAAGGGGGCACTGAAGCTTTCTTT. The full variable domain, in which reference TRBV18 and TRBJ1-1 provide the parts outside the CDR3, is NAGVMQNPRHLVRRRGQEARLRCSPMKGHSHVYWYRQLPEEGLKFMVYLQKENIIDESGMPKERFSAEFPKEGPSILRIQQVVRGDSAAYFCASSPQGGTEAFFGQGTRLTVV.